Below are 25 T cell receptor beta chains sequenced from a single sample in a study of cytomegalovirus exposure and HLA in healthy donors (dated by TCRdb to about 2017). Library preparation was by the immunoSEQ multiplex PCR assay. Entries here come from immuneACCESS through TCRdb and include only in-frame sequences with V and J called. Some clones fail to appear in such tables; in the studies checked, an unresolved V gene covers under half of the shortfall, and the cause of the remainder is unknown. The table for this sample lists 110,000 or so clones; more than 75% of them were counted only once. 2.1% of the sample is held by the ten biggest clonotypes. Input material: PBMCs. The source is a woman younger than 45 in good health and CMV-seronegative.

This clone was detected once. The V call is TRBV29-1, the J call TRBJ1-3; no clear D gene. The CDR3 is 13 residues long. Trimming took 3 bases from V and 4 from J, leaving 10 bases between them. From germline, CDR1 is SQVTM and CDR2 ANQGSEA. CDR3 residues: CSVDPGGGNTIYF. The DNA of the CDR3 is TGCAGCGTTGACCCCGGAGGGGGAAACACCATATATTTT.

The gene calls are TRBV5-4 and TRBJ2-5; 12 bases agree with TRBD1. CDR1 is SGHNT, CDR2 YYREEE, per germline (reference sequence). CDR3 length: 15 residues. J gave up 5 bases and V 5 bases, and 7 bases lay outside the gene matches. The DNA for the CDR3 is TGTGCCAGCAGATCCCGGGACAGGGGGCGGGAGACCCAGTACTTC. Its translation: CASRSRDRGRETQYF.

The chain combines TRBV7-2 with TRBJ1-1, with D perhaps TRBD1 (6 bases). Trimming cost V 0 bases and J 3 bases, with 11 bases left between them. The CDR3 runs 15 residues. Germline loops: CDR1 SGHTA, CDR2 FQGNSA. The CDR3: CASSLAPQGYTEAFF. The CDR3 DNA reads as TGTGCCAGCAGCTTAGCTCCCCAGGGGTACACTGAAGCTTTCTTT.

The chain couples TRBV2 to TRBJ1-6; 10 positions match TRBD1. The CDR3 totals 18 residues. Germline CDR1 SNHLY, CDR2 FYNNEI. The V and J ends lost 5 bases and 0 bases, in that order; junction bases with no gene match: 7. Here the CDR3 reads CASSTDRGTGSYNSPLHF. CDR3 in DNA: TGTGCCAGCAGTACGGACAGGGGGACGGGCTCCTATAATTCACCCCTCCACTTT.

This clone was seen only once. The J gene is TRBJ2-5, the V gene TRBV5-1, with a possible D match to TRBD2 (7 bases). Trimming removed 4 bases from V and 0 bases from J, with 16 bases in between. The CDR3 covers 16 residues. Looked up from germline, CDR1 is SGHRS and CDR2 is YFSETQ. CDR3 sequence reads: CASSPARGGDQETQYF. CDR3 sequence (DNA): TGCGCCAGCAGCCCAGCCCGCGGGGGCGACCAAGAGACCCAGTACTTC.

The rearrangement uses TRBV5-4 and TRBJ2-3, with 11 bases fitting TRBD1. Germline CDR1 SGHNT, CDR2 YYREEE (reference sequence). There are 15 residues in the CDR3. V lost 4 bases to trimming and J lost 4 bases; unmatched junction nucleotides: 5. As DNA, the CDR3 is TGTGCCAGCAGCCAGGACAGGGGGCTCTCAGATACGCAGTATTTT. It encodes CASSQDRGLSDTQYF.

This rearrangement joins TRBV10-3 to TRBJ1-2; the D gene is possibly TRBD1 (5 bases). V lost 7 bases and J lost 6, with 15 bases in between. CDR1 is ENHRY and CDR2 is SYGVKD in the germline V gene. The CDR3 has 13 residues. The CDR3 DNA is TGTGCCATCAAGGCAGGGATCTTTAATGGCTACACCTTC. This codes for CAIKAGIFNGYTF.

J is TRBJ2-4 and V is TRBV6-1, with 7 bases that match TRBD1. The CDR3 consists of 15 residues. Germline V CDR1 and CDR2: MNHNS, SASEGT. V shed 0 bases and J 6 bases; nucleotides not matched to a gene: 5. The CDR3 sequence is CASSEALGGANIQYF. The CDR3 bases are TGTGCCAGCAGTGAAGCGCTAGGGGGCGCAAACATTCAGTACTTC.

This clone was seen a few times. The V call is TRBV13, the J call TRBJ2-5, with TRBD2 matching over 10 bases. The CDR3 has 15 residues. Germline CDR1 is PRHDT and CDR2 is FYEKMQ (reference sequence). Losses at the gene ends were 5 bases for V and 5 bases for J; bases not matched to a gene: 8. Here the CDR3 reads CASSQRIAGGETQYF. The CDR3 DNA is TGTGCCAGCAGCCAGCGGATAGCGGGGGGTGAGACCCAGTACTTC.

The chain combines TRBV28 with TRBJ1-2, with D maybe TRBD1 (6 bases). The CDR3 is 15 residues long. In germline, CDR1 is MDHEN, CDR2 SYDVKM. V lost 3 bases and J 5 bases, leaving 16 bases between the germline ends. The CDR3 DNA reads TGTGCCAGCAGTTTCTCGAGGGGGTTGCATTATGGCTACACCTTC. Its translation: CASSFSRGLHYGYTF.

The CDR3 sequence is CASSEEGYYGYTF. The CDR3 DNA reads TGTGCCAGCAGTGAGGAGGGCTACTATGGCTACACCTTC. This chain links TRBV2 with TRBJ1-2; D is uncertain. The V gene's germline CDR1 is SNHLY and CDR2 FYNNEI. Trimming took off 3 bases at V and 3 bases at J, with 8 bases between the two ends. The CDR3 length is 13 residues.

The chain couples TRBV9 to TRBJ1-5, with 11 bases matching TRBD1. Trimming removed 0 bases from V and 2 bases from J; junction bases left unmatched: 4. Germline V lookup: CDR1 SGDLS, CDR2 YYNGEE. CDR3 length: 17 amino acids. The chain's CDR3 is CASSVGTGGGGNQPQHF. The CDR3 nucleotides are TGTGCCAGCAGCGTAGGGACAGGGGGCGGCGGCAATCAGCCCCAGCATTTT.

V usage is TRBV7-2 and J usage is TRBJ2-1; a possible D gene is TRBD1 (5 bases). Germline V gene sequence: CDR1 SGHTA, CDR2 FQGNSA. There are 17 residues in the CDR3. Trimming took 4 bases from V and 3 from J, leaving 19 bases between them. CDR3 protein: CASSSLSGLTLYNEQFF. The CDR3, as DNA: TGTGCCAGCAGCTCCCTGTCAGGGCTAACTCTCTACAATGAGCAGTTCTTC.

The gene calls are TRBV4-2 and TRBJ1-5; D not resolved. Trimming left V 0 bases short and J 2 bases short, with 8 bases between. Germline V gene data show CDR1 as LGHNA and CDR2 as YNFKEQ. The CDR3 length is 15 residues. The CDR3 DNA sequence: TGTGCCAGCAGCCAAGATTCTGAGGGCAATCAGCCCCAGCATTTT. Encoded protein: CASSQDSEGNQPQHF.

The rearrangement links TRBV6-6 to TRBJ1-1; 8 positions agree with TRBD1. Germline CDR1 is MNHNY and CDR2 is SVGAGI (reference sequence). This CDR3 spans 15 amino acids. Trimming took 0 bases from V and 6 from J; bases not matched to a gene: 6. CDR3 sequence (DNA): TGTGCCAGCAGTTACTCGATTGGGGACAGGCCTGAAGCTTTCTTT. Translation: CASSYSIGDRPEAFF.

The chain uses TRBV18 and TRBJ2-7, with TRBD2 as a possible D gene (5 bases). The germline V gene has CDR1 KGHSH and CDR2 LQKENI. Trimming took 6 bases from V and 5 from J, leaving 8 bases between them. The length of the CDR3 is 11 residues. The CDR3 DNA sequence: TGTGCCAGCTCGGCGGAGGACGAGCAGTACTTC. It yields the protein CASSAEDEQYF.

The chain is built from TRBV6-4 and TRBJ1-1; D remains unclear. This CDR3 comprises 15 residues. V gave up 3 bases and J gave up 1 base, with 12 bases separating them. In germline, CDR1 is MRHNA, CDR2 SNTAGT. The CDR3, as DNA: TGTGCCAGCAGTGAAGCGGGAACAGAGAACACTGAAGCTTTCTTT. Its protein product is CASSEAGTENTEAFF.

The J gene is TRBJ1-6, the V gene TRBV27; TRBD1 matches 8 bases. V was pared by 5 bases and J by 11 bases, with 11 bases of the junction left unmatched. The CDR3 has 15 residues. Germline loops: CDR1 MNHEY, CDR2 SMNVEV (reference sequence). CDR3 loop: CASSPTGAPRAPLHF. CDR3 DNA: TGTGCCAGCAGTCCGACAGGGGCTCCTAGAGCACCCCTCCACTTT.

The chain carries TRBV27 and TRBJ2-7, with 7 positions matching TRBD1. V shed 6 bases and J 4 bases; nucleotides not matched to a gene: 6. The CDR3 totals 13 residues. CDR1 and CDR2 from the germline V gene are MNHEY and SMNVEV (reference sequence). DNA of the CDR3: TGTGCCAGCAGCGAGACAGGGCGGTACGAGCAGTACTTC. It yields the protein CASSETGRYEQYF.

The rearrangement uses TRBV9 and TRBJ2-3; the match to TRBD2 covers 13 bases. Germline V CDR1 and CDR2: SGDLS, YYNGEE. Trimming took 4 bases from V and 0 from J; bases not matched to a gene: 11. This CDR3 spans 19 amino acids. The CDR3 DNA reads as TGTGCCAGCAGCCCCTTGCCGGGACTAGCGGGGTGGAGCACAGATACGCAGTATTTT. It specifies CASSPLPGLAGWSTDTQYF.

This clone was counted between two and nine times. J is TRBJ2-1 and V is TRBV9, with TRBD2 matching over 9 bases. In germline, CDR1 is SGDLS, CDR2 YYNGEE. The CDR3 is 15 residues long. With V trimmed by 4 bases and J by 4 bases, 6 bases remained unmatched. This chain's CDR3 is CASSLTSGLYNEQFF. The CDR3 nucleotides read TGTGCCAGCAGCTTGACTAGCGGATTGTACAATGAGCAGTTCTTC.

V and J are TRBV28 and TRBJ1-2, with D perhaps TRBD1 (5 bases). V was clipped by 9 bases and J by 2 bases, with 13 bases between them. From germline, CDR1 is MDHEN and CDR2 SYDVKM. The CDR3 is made up of 13 amino acids. The CDR3 coding sequence is TGTGCCAGTCTTGACAGTTACAACTATGGCTACACCTTC. It encodes CASLDSYNYGYTF.

The chain has TRBV5-6 and TRBJ1-2, with TRBD1 matching over 7 bases. Germline lookup yields CDR1 SGHDT and CDR2 YYEEEE. The CDR3 runs to 14 residues. J was trimmed by 2 bases and V by 2 bases; bases with no gene match: 3. Written as DNA, the CDR3 is TGTGCCAGCAGCTTAGGGGGCGTCAACTATGGCTACACCTTC. Translating gives CASSLGGVNYGYTF.

The V call is TRBV11-3, the J call TRBJ1-3; perhaps TRBD1 as D (6 bases). Deletions cut 6 bases from V and 4 bases from J, with 16 bases between. The length of the CDR3 is 15 residues. The germline V gene has CDR1 SGHNT and CDR2 YENEEA. CDR3 coding DNA: TGTGCCAGCAGGAGTGGGACATCGGGAGGAAACACCATATATTTT. This encodes CASRSGTSGGNTIYF.

This chain uses TRBV27 with TRBJ1-1; 11 nucleotides align to TRBD1. Unmatched junction bases numbered 7, after V lost 6 bases and J lost 4 bases. The CDR3 runs to 15 residues. Germline loops: CDR1 MNHEY, CDR2 SMNVEV (reference sequence). As DNA, the CDR3 is TGTGCCAGCAGCCCTCTTGGGACAGGGGGCACTGAAGCTTTCTTT. The encoded protein is CASSPLGTGGTEAFF.